The rows below give T cell receptor beta chains drawn from one sample of a study of radiation and T cells in renal cell carcinoma. Method: immunoSEQ multiplex PCR; TCRdb's copy keeps in-frame clones and lacks some. The sample includes around 74,000 clones, less than 90% seen only once; the top ten take roughly 2.2%. Sequencing used blood, obtained from a patient whose treatment included radiotherapy and nephrectomy. The receptors were gathered from a woman in her sixties with renal cell carcinoma. The CDR3 runs from the conserved cysteine through the conserved F or W. A D gene is named only where the DNA matches it firmly. Only some rows state a clone size, as once, few, many or a class for expanded clones.

clone_size,j_call,v_call,d_call,cdr3_nt,cdr3_aa
.,TRBJ2-4,TRBV11-2,TRBD2,TGTGCCAGCAGCTTCGAGAGCGGGAGGGCCGTAGGCAAAAACATTCAGTACTTC,CASSFESGRAVGKNIQYF
.,TRBJ2-7,TRBV7-6,.,TGTGCCAGCAGCTTAGGATTTCTGGTCAGCGCCTACGAGCAGTACTTC,CASSLGFLVSAYEQYF
.,TRBJ1-2,TRBV27,TRBD1,TGTGCCAGCAACCCGGGACAGGGAAGTATAGGCAACTATGGCTACACCTTC,CASNPGQGSIGNYGYTF
.,TRBJ1-2,TRBV14,.,TGTGCCAGCAGCCAATTCGGGATCTATGGCTACACCTTC,CASSQFGIYGYTF
.,TRBJ2-1,TRBV27,.,TGTGCCAGCAGTTTACTCGAGATTAAGCTCTTC,CASSLLEIKLF
.,TRBJ2-5,TRBV10-3,.,TGTGCCATCAGTGAGTCTCGAGAGACCCAGTACTTC,CAISESRETQYF
.,TRBJ2-2,TRBV11-2,.,TGTGCCAGCAGCTTAAACGGGCAGGGGAACACCGGGGAGCTGTTTTTT,CASSLNGQGNTGELFF
.,TRBJ1-1,TRBV7-6,.,TGTGCCAGCAGCTTATCGCCGGGGCAGGGCACTGAAGCTTTCTTT,CASSLSPGQGTEAFF
.,TRBJ2-1,TRBV4-3,.,TGCGCCAGCAGCCAAGTCTACGGAAGCTCCTACAATGAGCAGTTCTTC,CASSQVYGSSYNEQFF
once,TRBJ2-2,TRBV5-1,TRBD2,TGCGCCAGCAGCTTGGGACTAGCGGGGCCCCTGGGGGAGCTGTTTTTT,CASSLGLAGPLGELFF
.,TRBJ1-2,TRBV2,TRBD1,TGTGCCAGCAGTGAACGGGGCCAGGGGGCATCAGGCTACACCTTC,CASSERGQGASGYTF
.,TRBJ2-7,TRBV9,TRBD1,TGTGCCAGCAGCGTAACGGGACAGGGGGCCGCCTACGAGCAGTACTTC,CASSVTGQGAAYEQYF
.,TRBJ1-6,TRBV19,.,TGTGCCAGTAGTATGACGGCGGTGAATTCACCCCTCCACTTT,CASSMTAVNSPLHF
.,TRBJ1-2,TRBV29-1,TRBD1,TGCAGCGTCATGGGACAGGGGGCTTCGGGCTACACCTTC,CSVMGQGASGYTF
.,TRBJ2-3,TRBV27,.,TGTGCCAGCAGTTTAATGGGGGCCCTAAGCACAGATACGCAGTATTTT,CASSLMGALSTDTQYF
.,TRBJ2-7,TRBV5-1,.,TGCGCCAGCAGCTTTGACAGCTACGAGCAGTACTTC,CASSFDSYEQYF
.,TRBJ1-6,TRBV7-9,.,TGTGCCAGCAGCTTAGGGGGGAACGTTCATTCACCCCTCCACTTT,CASSLGGNVHSPLHF
.,TRBJ2-2,TRBV9,.,TGTGCCAGCAGCGGCGGGTACGGGGAGCTGTTTTTT,CASSGGYGELFF
.,TRBJ2-5,TRBV5-4,TRBD1,TGTGCCAGCAGCTTTCCCACAGGGGCCGAGACCCAGTACTTC,CASSFPTGAETQYF
.,TRBJ2-7,TRBV4-1,.,TGCGCCAGCAGCCAAGGTCAGCAGGGCTCCTACGAGCAGTACTTC,CASSQGQQGSYEQYF
once,TRBJ2-1,TRBV15,TRBD2,TGTGCCACCAGTAGCGGGCCTTCCTACAATGAGCAGTTCTTC,CATSSGPSYNEQFF
.,TRBJ1-4,TRBV7-9,TRBD1,TGTGCCAGCAGCTCCACGACAGGGGTTAATGAAAAACTGTTTTTT,CASSSTTGVNEKLFF